The source of this T cell receptor beta chain is a study of cytomegalovirus exposure and HLA in healthy donors (dated by TCRdb to the late 2010s). Regarding the research as a whole: In an earlier analysis of 587 of the donors, less than 350 Gb of sequence data and some 100 million unique TCR beta sequences from roughly 200 million T cells were reported. An early release covering about 600 HLA-typed donors comprised approximately 300 gigabases of sequencing data and approximately 80 million unique TCR sequences. The genetic ancestry cluster associated with self-reported Caucasian donors included around four fifths of the roughly 380 genotyped donors. The study was designed to test whether signatures of past pathogen exposure could be identified by cataloging public T cell receptors. The T cell repertoires of under 700 subjects were profiled by immunosequencing and related to cytomegalovirus serostatus. In addition to the first cohort of hundreds of subjects, a separate validation cohort of approximately 130 different subjects was used. High-throughput TCR immunosequencing, statistical association of individual TCRs with disease status, and machine learning were combined to predict cytomegalovirus infection status. In a later analysis, previously published TCR beta repertoires from more than 500 donors were re-analyzed and high-resolution HLA genotyping was added so that TCR occurrence patterns could be studied. The later analysis used no new phenotypic data to find candidate immune exposures, relying instead on TCR beta sequences and their occurrence across donors. An earlier analysis of several hundred of the donors applied high-throughput TCR beta sequencing to assess whether each TCR beta V gene segment acted as functional or pseudogenic. Alongside the repertoire data, information on donor age, sex, ethnicity and CMV serostatus was compiled. Genome-wide SNP genotypes for about three fifths of the roughly 670 donors were used in a later genetic analysis, which treated that subset as a discovery cohort. All discovery cohort repertoires had been generated using a single sequencing platform. HLA typing included class I and class II loci at four-digit resolution. The number of donors typed differed by locus, with about 629-630 for A, B, C, DRB1 and DQB1, roughly 520 for DQA1, nearly 610 for DPA1, and 450 to 480 for DPB1. Several DR-DQ haplotypes were treated as single units for association and clustering because of strong linkage in the cohort. Among about 410 genotyped donors of the cohort, an average of about 240,000 unique TCR beta nucleotide sequences was sequenced per donor, of which roughly 18% were non-productive. General findings and caveats noted by the study authors: The classifier was reported to diagnose cytomegalovirus status with high specificity and sensitivity in both the original cohort and the validation cohort. A group of highly shared sequence variants was considered likely to be a technical artifact of the sequencing pipeline. Sequencing depth was assumed to be roughly uniform across donors in the presence/absence analyses, though that assumption may not hold. A later genetic analysis reported fewer N-insertions in productive TCRs among donors in an Asian-associated ancestry cluster than the roughly 700-donor mean. The cohort was sequenced for TCR beta chains only, and without alpha or paired-chain data the features that could be detected were limited. Correlated functional status among segregating V segments might be attributable to linkage disequilibrium, but an unknown experimental factor could not be ruled out. A further reported finding was that TCR beta sequences accurately predicted the HLA-A and HLA-B alleles for most subjects in the first cohort. According to the authors, the approach could potentially be generalized to other disease states and immunological phenotypes. Strong co-occurrence of HLA alleles, especially DR and DQ, made assigning TCR associations to individual alleles difficult. In a later genetic analysis, a missense DCLRE1C variant was associated with V-gene and J-gene trimming of TCR beta chains, and the association was replicated in an independent cohort. The study gave a list of 150 to 200 TCR beta chains associated with cytomegalovirus. The earlier analysis of 450 to 700 of the donors excluded roughly 16 rarely observed V segments, including chromosome 9 orphons, because counts were too low. In a later analysis, HLA-associated TCR beta chains were found to be more clonally expanded and to have lower generation probabilities than equally common non-associated chains. Because some donors lacked HLA typing at each locus, the association tests relied only on the typed subset. A later analysis found that TCR association rates varied across HLA loci, with DRB1 alleles showing the most associated TCRs and HLA-C alleles the fewest. At a false discovery rate of 0.05, a later analysis linked some 17,000 TCR beta sequences to specific HLA alleles. Several of the top co-occurrence clusters appeared to be linked to parvovirus B19, influenza, CMV and Epstein-Barr virus, according to a later analysis. Most TCR sequences were seen in very few donors, while some public TCRs were found in many individuals. The only immune exposure information available for the cohort was CMV serostatus. In a later analysis, most CMV-associated TCR beta chains were found to appear HLA-restricted, with HLA associations seemingly driven largely by CMV exposure. The 87-base-pair reads could not distinguish some IMGT-functional V segments, including TRBV6-2 and TRBV6-3, so those segments were excluded. Three of the identified cytomegalovirus-associated TCR beta chains were confirmed in vitro to be specific for cytomegalovirus antigens. An earlier analysis of 450 to 750 of the donors showed that most TCR beta V segments appeared in productive rearrangements either about 90% or about 30% of the time, which broadly matched IMGT annotations.

Measured from the cysteine to the phenylalanine, the CDR3 is 15 residues long. The CDR3 DNA has 45 bases and is translated from base 1. The germline V gene yields SGHRS for CDR1 and YFSETQ for CDR2. Germline trimming amounts to 4 bases on V and 1 base on J, with 5 as the count of junction bases outside the gene matches. In total, fewer than 750 healthy bone marrow donors made up the cohort. At the time of sampling, all cohort members were nominally healthy, though unrecorded immune exposures were likely present. The donor was CMV seronegative and belonged to the group of 352 seronegative cohort members. A peripheral blood sample was provided by each donor, and peripheral blood mononuclear cells were used for TCR beta sequencing. The Qiagen DNeasy Blood Extraction Kit was used to extract genomic DNA from the blood cell samples. The sample holds one count of this clone. Its antigen target is currently unknown. One base away there is no much larger clone; base qualities are not given.

The library was prepared using the immunoSEQ multiplex PCR assay. A mixture of 60 forward primers for TCR Vbeta segments and 13 reverse primers for TCR Jbeta segments was used in the multiplex PCR. Amplification of the CDR3 region of rearranged TCR beta genes was performed with a multiplex PCR assay on genomic DNA. Amplified TCR beta libraries were sequenced as 87-base-pair reads on the Illumina HiSeq System. Per the original workflow: Across the 600 to 700 repertoires, a later analysis counted about 81 million unique TCR beta chains, roughly 11 million of which were shared by at least two donors. Raw reads were error-corrected and collapsed into unique sequences with a nearest-neighbor algorithm that merged closely related sequences to remove PCR and sequencing errors. CDR3 sequences were aligned to IMGT reference sequences to assign V, D and J gene segments. Each retained sequence needed at least a six-nucleotide match to both a V gene segment and a J gene segment. A rearrangement counted as productive if the CDR3 had no stop codons and remained in frame with V and J, and every other rearrangement counted as non-productive. CDR3 was defined according to IMGT convention as the region running from the second conserved V-encoded cysteine to the conserved J-encoded phenylalanine. The earlier analysis of about 560 of the donors excluded any sequence lacking an unambiguous match to a single V gene segment. In an earlier analysis of some 590 of the donors, a V segment was called functional when productive rearrangements were above 56.7%, and segregating when the standard deviation between donors exceeded 5%. A statistical classification framework was built for diagnosing cytomegalovirus status from the catalog of TCR beta chain sequences. V and J gene assignment, in a later analysis, came from comparing TCR nucleotide sequences with IMGT/GENE-DB human TR gene sequences. A later analysis assigned CDR3 sequences and most-parsimonious VDJ recombination scenarios with the TCRdist pipeline. In a later analysis, each TCR beta chain was defined by its CDR3 amino acid sequence together with its V-gene family, and reads lacking a unique V-gene family were excluded. To address suspected cross-contamination and a sequencing artifact, a later analysis removed 450 to 700 highly shared, low-generation-probability nucleotide sequences. In a later analysis, a clonal expansion index for each public chain was calculated from normalized within-repertoire ranks of inferred template counts. Generation probabilities in a later analysis came from a VDJ recombination model fitted to out-of-frame rearrangements, and those results were checked against IGoR. In a later analysis, hypergeometric tests were used to score TCR-TCR, TCR-HLA and TCR-CMV co-occurrence, with a repertoire-size bias correction applied to TCR pairs. False discovery rates were estimated in a later analysis by permuting HLA or CMV assignments 20 times. In a later analysis, co-occurring TCRs were grouped with DBSCAN, and TCRdist sequence similarity was added when clustering was performed within HLA-allele-positive subsets. Co-occurrence clustering excluded repertoires with fewer than 30,000 or more than 120,000 public chains, plus five with anomalous nucleotide sharing. TCRdb limited this immuneACCESS table to in-frame rearrangements with V and J called. A share of clones is missing; checked studies link under half to unresolved V genes, and the rest is unexplained. The DNA gave D and trimming, while V, J and clone size come from that table. The sample has 190,000 or so clones on record, around three quarters of them singletons. The ten largest clones take up about 0.64% of the sample.

The clonotype comes from a boy aged 10-17 years in good health and CMV-seronegative. The material sequenced was PBMCs. The chain employs TRBV5-1 and TRBJ1-1, and TRBD1 matches 9 of the central bases. In nucleotides, the sequence is TGCGCCAGCAGCATGAGACAGGGGGAGAACACTGAAGCTTTCTTT. The resulting protein is CASSMRQGENTEAFF.